This TCR beta chain is from a study of blood T cells in healthy people across ages. A second roughly 6 to 12 cycle PCR used barcoded and J-beta primers. Each cDNA molecule was tagged by a template-switch adaptor with 12 random nucleotides. TCRdb itself ran the 5' RACE reads through MiXCR, one entry per CDR3 protein. The sample lists under 750,000 distinct CDR3 sequences, 40% to 55% occurring once. The CDR3 length is 13 residues. Germline V gene lookup returns CDR1 SQVTM and CDR2 ANQGSEA. Each donor's blood draw was 8.5 to 10 milliliters of peripheral blood. Each sample used at least 7 million PBMCs. RNA extraction gave at least 5.5 micrograms of total RNA per sample.

The clonotype was recovered from an elderly man in good health. The J gene is TRBJ1-1, the V gene TRBV29-1; tentative D call: TRBD1 (6 bases). The source material was blood. CDR3 protein: CRAQDRLNTEAFF. The CDR3 nucleotides read TGCAGGGCCCAGGACAGACTGAACACTGAAGCTTTCTTT.